This T cell receptor beta chain was retrieved from a study of STAT5B mutations in CD4+ large granular lymphocyte leukemia. V was trimmed by 4 bases and J by 0 bases, leaving 7 bases between them. Germline V CDR1 and CDR2: SGDLS, YYNGEE. The CDR3 is 14 amino acids. The method was immunoSEQ multiplex PCR; TCRdb's version includes in-frame clones alone and lacks a portion of them. The profile shows roughly 29,000 clones, less than 85% of them singletons. V usage is TRBV9 and J usage is TRBJ1-4; D unresolved. The sequence was collected from a human donor in good health. The specimen was CD4+ T cells from blood buffy coats. The CDR3 DNA reads TGTGCCAGCAGCCCGACAACAACTAATGAAAAACTGTTTTTT. It specifies CASSPTTTNEKLFF.